Listed below are T cell receptor beta chains from one sample, sequenced in a study of cytomegalovirus exposure and HLA in healthy donors. Here immunoSEQ multiplex PCR was the method, and the copy in TCRdb shows in-frame clones only, minus some. Counted here are some 86,000 clones, about four fifths occurring once; the ten biggest clones make up about 15%. Sequenced: PBMCs. The receptors derive from a woman between 35 and 50 years old in good health and CMV-seropositive. CDR3s include the opening cysteine and the closing phenylalanine or tryptophan. Each record gives: V gene, D gene, clone size, J gene, CDR3 DNA, CDR3 protein. D genes are given only for firm matches. Not all rows give a size; the values are once, few, many and, for expanded clones, a class.

TRBV10-1	-	-	TRBJ1-1	TGCGCCAGCGGAGGACAGATGAACACTGAAGCTTTCTTT	CASGGQMNTEAFF
TRBV4-2	TRBD2	-	TRBJ2-1	TGTGCCAGCAGCCAAGATGAGCGGGACGGTTTACAGTTCTTC	CASSQDERDGLQFF
TRBV28	TRBD1	-	TRBJ2-5	TGTGCCAGCAGTTTACCGAATCCGGGGACAGGGGCGTTTCAAGAGACCCAGTACTTC	CASSLPNPGTGAFQETQYF
TRBV28	-	-	TRBJ1-5	TGTGCCAGCACAAGGGGCGTGCAGCCCCAGCATTTT	CASTRGVQPQHF
TRBV10-3	TRBD1	-	TRBJ1-3	TGTGCCATCAGTGAGAGTCCGGGACAGGTGACAAACACCATATATTTT	CAISESPGQVTNTIYF
TRBV9	-	-	TRBJ2-1	TGTGCCAGCAGCGTAGTAGGACTAACTAACAATGAGCAGTTCTTC	CASSVVGLTNNEQFF
TRBV30	TRBD2	-	TRBJ2-7	TGTGCCTGGAGTACGGGGGGAGGAGCGTACGAGCAGTACTTC	CAWSTGGGAYEQYF
TRBV6-4	-	-	TRBJ2-1	TGTGCCAGCAGTCCTTCTCAGGGATCCAATGAGCAGTTCTTC	CASSPSQGSNEQFF
TRBV7-2	-	-	TRBJ1-1	TGTGCCAGCAGTCGGACAGCATTGAACACTGAAGCTTTCTTT	CASSRTALNTEAFF
TRBV7-9	-	-	TRBJ1-1	TGTGCCAGCAGCTTAAGAGCGTCGGGGGGCTGGGACACTGAAGCTTTCTTT	CASSLRASGGWDTEAFF
TRBV10-1	-	-	TRBJ2-1	TGCGCCAGCAGTGAGGGAGGTGTGGATGAGCAGTTCTTC	CASSEGGVDEQFF
TRBV30	TRBD1	-	TRBJ1-2	TGTGCCTGGACCCCGACAGGGCTTAATAACTATGGCTACACCTTC	CAWTPTGLNNYGYTF
TRBV2	TRBD1	-	TRBJ1-6	TGTGCCAGCAGTGAATTTACCACAGGGGGCTATGATTCACCCCTCCACTTT	CASSEFTTGGYDSPLHF
TRBV7-3	-	few	TRBJ2-1	TGTGCCAGCAGCTCCTCCGGTAGGGCAGGGTGGTTCAATGAGCAGTTCTTC	CASSSSGRAGWFNEQFF
TRBV10-3	TRBD1	once	TRBJ2-7	TGTGCCATCAGAGCCGGGACAGTAATCTACGAGCAGTACTTC	CAIRAGTVIYEQYF
TRBV27	TRBD1	-	TRBJ2-1	TGTGCCAGCAGTCCCCCTCCGGACAGGGTTCATGAGCAGTTCTTC	CASSPPPDRVHEQFF
TRBV5-6	-	once	TRBJ1-2	TGTGCCAGCAGCTTGGTTAGGGGGGGCTACACCTTC	CASSLVRGGYTF
TRBV19	-	-	TRBJ1-1	TGTGCCAGTAGTAACAGTGGAGGGAGGGGGAGGACTGAAGCTTTCTTT	CASSNSGGRGRTEAFF
TRBV7-2	-	-	TRBJ1-2	TGTGCCAGCAGCTTAAGGAGAGACGATGGCTACACCTTC	CASSLRRDDGYTF
TRBV2	-	-	TRBJ2-7	TGTGCCAGCAGTGAATCCCGGTACGAGCAGTACTTC	CASSESRYEQYF
TRBV5-1	-	-	TRBJ1-1	TGCGCCAGCAGCTTGCAGGGCAACACTGAAGCTTTCTTT	CASSLQGNTEAFF
TRBV29-1	-	few	TRBJ1-1	TGCAGCGTTGGCAGATCCGGGGACACTGAAGCTTTCTTT	CSVGRSGDTEAFF
TRBV2	-	few	TRBJ2-7	TGTGCCAGCAGGGAGGGTATGGTTTCCTACGAGCAGTACTTC	CASREGMVSYEQYF
TRBV28	TRBD1	-	TRBJ1-5	TGTGCCAGCAGTTTCCTCCTCCAGGGGGGCAATCAGCCCCAGCATTTT	CASSFLLQGGNQPQHF
TRBV28	TRBD2	few	TRBJ2-1	TGTGCCAGCAGTTTAACGGTAAAGCGGGATTTCTACGGAAATGAGCAGTTCTTC	CASSLTVKRDFYGNEQFF
TRBV7-8	-	-	TRBJ1-2	TGTGCCAGCAGCTCCCGGGAGGGTAGAGGCTACACCTTC	CASSSREGRGYTF
TRBV7-9	TRBD2	-	TRBJ2-1	TGTGCCAGCAGCTCCCCGTTGAGGAGCGGGGGCTCCTACAATGAGCAGTTCTTC	CASSSPLRSGGSYNEQFF
TRBV19	TRBD2	-	TRBJ2-1	TGTGCCAGTAGTATAGTCACTAGCGGGAGCGATGAGCAGTTCTTC	CASSIVTSGSDEQFF
TRBV4-1	-	few	TRBJ1-1	TGCGCCAGCAGCCAAGAGTACGGGATTTCTGAAGCTTTCTTT	CASSQEYGISEAFF
TRBV19	-	-	TRBJ2-3	TGTGCCAGTAGCCCTAGAGGAGATACGCAGTATTTT	CASSPRGDTQYF
TRBV5-6	TRBD1	-	TRBJ2-7	TGTGCCAGCAGCTTGGCCCCGGGACAGGGATCCTACGAGCAGTACTTC	CASSLAPGQGSYEQYF
TRBV19	TRBD1	-	TRBJ1-5	TGTGCCAGTAGCCTAGACAGGGTCTCTCAGCCCCAGCATTTT	CASSLDRVSQPQHF
TRBV4-2	-	-	TRBJ1-4	TGTGCCAGCAGCCAAGTCGAGGGGGATCTGGCTAATGAAAAACTGTTTTTT	CASSQVEGDLANEKLFF
TRBV18	TRBD1	-	TRBJ1-2	TGTGCCAGCTCACCCGACAGGGAAGTGGGAACCTTC	CASSPDREVGTF
TRBV4-3	TRBD2	few	TRBJ2-3	TGCGCCAGCAGCCAATACCCCGGGACTAGCGGGAGGGCTAGCACAGATACGCAGTATTTT	CASSQYPGTSGRASTDTQYF
TRBV2	-	few	TRBJ2-4	TGTGCCAGCAGTGCTCGGGTAGCGGCGAAAAACATTCAGTACTTC	CASSARVAAKNIQYF
TRBV5-1	-	-	TRBJ1-1	TGCGCCAGCAGCATCCGCGCGGGGAGCCTAAACACTGAAGCTTTCTTT	CASSIRAGSLNTEAFF
TRBV11-3	TRBD2	-	TRBJ2-1	TGTGCCAGCAGCTCTTACTCCGGGACTAGCGGGAGGAATGAGCAGTTCTTC	CASSSYSGTSGRNEQFF
TRBV27	-	-	TRBJ2-7	TGTGCCAGCAGTTCCCGGACTGGGGACGAGCAGTACTTC	CASSSRTGDEQYF
TRBV30	-	-	TRBJ2-5	TGTGCCTGGAGGGTAACGGGTGGTCAAGAGACCCAGTACTTC	CAWRVTGGQETQYF
TRBV5-1	TRBD1	-	TRBJ1-2	TGCGCCAGCAGCTTGACAGGGGGGGTAGATGGCTACACCTTC	CASSLTGGVDGYTF
TRBV28	TRBD2	-	TRBJ2-1	TGTGCCAGCACTAATAGCGGGATTGGTAATGAGCAGTTCTTC	CASTNSGIGNEQFF
TRBV7-8	-	-	TRBJ2-7	TGTGCCAGCAGCTTAGCAGGGGACTACGAGCAGTACTTC	CASSLAGDYEQYF
TRBV12-5	-	-	TRBJ1-5	TGTGCTAGTGGCCAGGGTAATAGTCAGCCCCAGCATTTT	CASGQGNSQPQHF